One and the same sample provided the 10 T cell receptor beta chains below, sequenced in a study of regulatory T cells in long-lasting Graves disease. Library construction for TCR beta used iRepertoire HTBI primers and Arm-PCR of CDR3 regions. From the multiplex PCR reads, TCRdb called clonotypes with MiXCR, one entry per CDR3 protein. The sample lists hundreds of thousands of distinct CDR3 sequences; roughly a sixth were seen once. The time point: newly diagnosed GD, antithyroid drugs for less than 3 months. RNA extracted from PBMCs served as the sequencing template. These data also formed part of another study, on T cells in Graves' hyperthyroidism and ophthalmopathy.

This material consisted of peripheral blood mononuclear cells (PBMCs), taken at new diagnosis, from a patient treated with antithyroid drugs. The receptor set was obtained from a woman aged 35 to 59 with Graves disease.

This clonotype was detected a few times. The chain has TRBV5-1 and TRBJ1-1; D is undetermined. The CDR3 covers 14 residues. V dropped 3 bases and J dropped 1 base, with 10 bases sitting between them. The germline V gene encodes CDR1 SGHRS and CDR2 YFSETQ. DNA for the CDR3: TGCGCCAGCAGCTATACGGCGACGAACACTGAAGCTTTCTTT. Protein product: CASSYTATNTEAFF.

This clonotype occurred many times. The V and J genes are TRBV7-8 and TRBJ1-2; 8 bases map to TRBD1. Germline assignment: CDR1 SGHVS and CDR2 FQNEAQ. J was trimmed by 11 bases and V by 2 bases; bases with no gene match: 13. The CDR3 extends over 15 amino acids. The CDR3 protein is CASSLRDRGGSGYTF. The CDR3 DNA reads TGTGCCAGCAGCTTAAGAGACAGGGGCGGATCGGGGTACACCTTC.

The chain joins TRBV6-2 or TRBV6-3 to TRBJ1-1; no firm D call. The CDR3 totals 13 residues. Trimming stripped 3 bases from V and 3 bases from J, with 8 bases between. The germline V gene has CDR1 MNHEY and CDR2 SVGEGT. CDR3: CASSYRTDTEAFF. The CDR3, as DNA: TGTGCCAGCAGTTATAGGACCGACACTGAAGCTTTCTTT.

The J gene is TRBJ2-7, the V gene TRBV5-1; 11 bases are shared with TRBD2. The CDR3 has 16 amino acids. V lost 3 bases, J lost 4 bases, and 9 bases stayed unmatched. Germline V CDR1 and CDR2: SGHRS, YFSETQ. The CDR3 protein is CASSWPLAGGGYEQYF. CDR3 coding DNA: TGCGCCAGCAGCTGGCCCCTAGCGGGGGGCGGGTACGAGCAGTACTTC.

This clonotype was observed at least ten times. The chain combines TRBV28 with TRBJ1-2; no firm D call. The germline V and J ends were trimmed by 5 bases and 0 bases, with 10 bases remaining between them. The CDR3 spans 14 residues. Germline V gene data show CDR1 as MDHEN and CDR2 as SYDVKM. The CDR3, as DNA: TGTGCCAGCAGTGATCCGGGAGCTAACTATGGCTACACCTTC. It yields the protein CASSDPGANYGYTF.

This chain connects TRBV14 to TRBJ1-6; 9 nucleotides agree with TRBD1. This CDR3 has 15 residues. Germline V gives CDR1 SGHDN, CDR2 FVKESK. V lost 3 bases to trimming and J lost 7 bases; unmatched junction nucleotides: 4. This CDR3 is CASSQMTGGNSPLHF. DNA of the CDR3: TGTGCCAGCAGCCAGATGACAGGGGGGAATTCACCCCTCCACTTT.

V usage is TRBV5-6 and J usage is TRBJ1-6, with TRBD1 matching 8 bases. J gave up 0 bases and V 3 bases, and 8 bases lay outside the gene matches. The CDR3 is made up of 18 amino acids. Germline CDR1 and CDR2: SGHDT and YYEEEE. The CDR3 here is CASSSGQGPYSYNSPLHF. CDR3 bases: TGTGCCAGCAGCTCCGGACAGGGTCCCTACTCCTATAATTCACCCCTCCACTTT.

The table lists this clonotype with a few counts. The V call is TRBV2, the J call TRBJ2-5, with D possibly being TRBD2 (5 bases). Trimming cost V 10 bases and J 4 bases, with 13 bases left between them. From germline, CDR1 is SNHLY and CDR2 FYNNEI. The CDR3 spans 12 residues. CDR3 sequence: CAIGVSGETQYF. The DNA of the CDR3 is TGTGCCATCGGGGTATCAGGAGAGACCCAGTACTTC.

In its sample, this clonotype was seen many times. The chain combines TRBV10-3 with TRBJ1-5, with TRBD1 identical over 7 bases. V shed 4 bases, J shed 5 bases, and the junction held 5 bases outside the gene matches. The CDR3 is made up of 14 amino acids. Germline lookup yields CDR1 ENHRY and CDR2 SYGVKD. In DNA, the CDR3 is TGTGCCATCAGTGGGGCAGGGGGGGATCAGCCCCAGCATTTT. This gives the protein CAISGAGGDQPQHF.

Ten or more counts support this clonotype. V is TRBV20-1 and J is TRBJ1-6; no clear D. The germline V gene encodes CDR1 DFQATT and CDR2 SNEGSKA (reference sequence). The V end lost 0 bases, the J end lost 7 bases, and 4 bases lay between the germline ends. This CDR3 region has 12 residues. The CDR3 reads CSAREGNSPLHF. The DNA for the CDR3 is TGCAGTGCTAGAGAGGGGAATTCACCCCTCCACTTT.